This T cell receptor beta chain derives from a study of T cell responses to AZD1222 COVID-19 vaccine. Sequenced by immunoSEQ multiplex PCR; TCRdb stores in-frame clones only, minus some. The top ten hold 0.6% to 0.7% of the sample, which has more than 150,000 clones, 94% seen once. The germline V gene encodes CDR1 SGHTA and CDR2 FQGNSA. CDR3 length: 14 residues. Trimming removed 3 bases at V and 7 bases at J, with 10 bases between. This TCR was sampled from an adult in good health. The source was peripheral blood, collected on day 0 of AZD1222 vaccination. The chain carries TRBV7-2 and TRBJ1-6; D is uncertain. CDR3: CASSFGGVNSPLHF. The CDR3 DNA follows: TGTGCCAGCAGCTTCGGAGGAGTGAATTCACCCCTCCACTTT. Looking up the rest from reference TRBV7-2 and TRBJ1-6 gives the full variable domain: GAGVSQSPSNKVTEKGKDVELRCDPISGHTALYWYRQSLGQGLEFLIYFQGNSAPDKSGLPSDRFSAERTGGSVSTLTIQRTQQEDSAVYLCASSFGGVNSPLHFGNGTRLTVT.